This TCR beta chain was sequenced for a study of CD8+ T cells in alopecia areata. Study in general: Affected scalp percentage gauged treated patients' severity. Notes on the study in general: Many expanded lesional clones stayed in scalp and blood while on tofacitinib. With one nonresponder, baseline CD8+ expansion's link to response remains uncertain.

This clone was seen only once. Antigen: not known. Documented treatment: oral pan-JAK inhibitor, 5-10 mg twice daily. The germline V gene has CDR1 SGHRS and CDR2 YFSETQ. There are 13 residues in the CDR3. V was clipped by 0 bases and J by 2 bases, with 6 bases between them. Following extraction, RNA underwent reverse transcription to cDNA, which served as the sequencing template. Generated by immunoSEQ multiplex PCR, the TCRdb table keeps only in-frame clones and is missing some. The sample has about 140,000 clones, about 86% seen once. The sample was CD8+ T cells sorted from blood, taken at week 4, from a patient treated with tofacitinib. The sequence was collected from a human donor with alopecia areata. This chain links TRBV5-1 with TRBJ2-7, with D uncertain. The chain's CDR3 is CASSLGVAYEQYF. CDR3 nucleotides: TGCGCCAGCAGCTTGGGGGTAGCCTACGAGCAGTACTTC.